This T cell receptor (beta chain) is from a study of beta chain features in type 1 diabetes. General study findings and limits: Researchers report that Type 1 diabetes patients had moderately but significantly shorter TCRB CDR3s across all four CD4+ subsets.

This clone was counted only a few times. Its cognate antigen is unknown. The CDR3 is made up of 14 amino acids. Germline loops: CDR1 MRHNA, CDR2 SNTAGT. V dropped 5 bases and J dropped 4; count of bases not matched to a gene: 5. The whole isolated RNA underwent reverse transcription, so sequencing captured expressed TCRB transcripts. This table comes from immunoSEQ multiplex PCR, and its TCRdb copy is limited to in-frame clones, with some not included. The sample carries 41,000 or so clones, approximately 62% recorded once. This TCR derives from a man between 25 and 39 years old with type 1 diabetes. Some clones in this sample may be carry-over from other donors' samples. Input material: Tregs from blood. The V call is TRBV6-4, the J call TRBJ2-3, with 8 bases matching TRBD2. This CDR3 is CASSPRGGPDTQYF. Here the CDR3 DNA reads TGTGCCAGCAGTCCCCGGGGGGGCCCAGATACGCAGTATTTT.